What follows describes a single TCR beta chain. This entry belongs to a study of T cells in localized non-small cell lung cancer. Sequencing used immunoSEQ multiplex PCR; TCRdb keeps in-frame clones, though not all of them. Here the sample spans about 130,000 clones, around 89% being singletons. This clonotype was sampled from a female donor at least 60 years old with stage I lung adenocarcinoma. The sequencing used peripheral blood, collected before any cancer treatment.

CDR3 sequence (DNA): TGTGCCAGCAGTGACTCGGTGGGACCGAACACCGGGGAGCTGTTTTTT. Translated, it gives CASSDSVGPNTGELFF. The chain uses TRBV6-4 and TRBJ2-2; D could derive from TRBD1 or TRBD2 (5 bases each). Trimming took off 0 bases at V and 0 bases at J, with 8 bases between the two ends. The CDR3 totals 16 residues. CDR1 and CDR2 (germline): MRHNA, SNTAGT.